Described below is a single TCR beta chain sequence and its context. Its antigen is currently unknown. Just one base apart from a much larger clone, this may be a read error. This sample is drawn from a study of T-cell reconstitution after alpha-beta-depleted transplantation in children. Germline V CDR1 and CDR2: DFQATT, SNEGSKA (reference sequence). This CDR3 has 18 amino acids. Trimming cost V 7 bases and J 0 bases, with 24 bases left between them. Findings and caveats of the study: About two months after transplant, alpha-beta T cells reportedly came from several hundred expanded graft clones.

For TCRbeta, the library was prepared with unique molecular identifiers. TCRdb reanalysed the PCR reads using MiXCR and keeps one entry per CDR3 protein. The sample has approximately 240,000 distinct CDR3 sequences; approximately 11% are singletons. Material: PBMCs, obtained before TCRalphabeta/CD19-depleted stem cell transplant. This sequence joins TRBV20-1 and TRBJ2-2; D is ambiguous. The receptor was derived from a child under two years old with acute myeloid leukemia, due to receive a stem cell transplant. CDR3 amino acids: CSGQTMGSYFANTGELFF. The CDR3, as DNA: TGCAGTGGCCAAACTATGGGCAGTTACTTCGCGAACACCGGGGAGCTGTTTTTT.